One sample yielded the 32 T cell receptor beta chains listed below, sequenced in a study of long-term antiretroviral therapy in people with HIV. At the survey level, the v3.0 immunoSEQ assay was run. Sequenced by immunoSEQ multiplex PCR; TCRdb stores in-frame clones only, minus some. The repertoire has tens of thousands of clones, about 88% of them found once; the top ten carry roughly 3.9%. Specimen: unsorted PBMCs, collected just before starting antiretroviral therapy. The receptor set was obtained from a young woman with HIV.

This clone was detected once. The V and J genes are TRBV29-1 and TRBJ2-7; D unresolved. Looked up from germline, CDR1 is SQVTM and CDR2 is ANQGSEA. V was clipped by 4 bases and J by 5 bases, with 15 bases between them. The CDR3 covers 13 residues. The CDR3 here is CSVAWAQLNEQYF. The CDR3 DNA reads TGCAGCGTTGCGTGGGCGCAACTTAACGAGCAGTACTTC.

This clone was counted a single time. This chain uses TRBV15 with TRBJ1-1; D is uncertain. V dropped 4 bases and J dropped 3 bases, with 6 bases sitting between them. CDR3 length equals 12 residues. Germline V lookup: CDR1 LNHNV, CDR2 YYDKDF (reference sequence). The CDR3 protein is CATSNGDTEAFF. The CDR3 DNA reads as TGTGCCACCAGCAATGGGGACACTGAAGCTTTCTTT. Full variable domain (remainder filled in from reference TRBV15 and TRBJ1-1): DAMVIQNPRYQVTQFGKPVTLSCSQTLNHNVMYWYQQKSSQAPKLLFHYYDKDFNNEADTPDNFQSRRPNTSFCFLDIRSPGLGDTAMYLCATSNGDTEAFFGQGTRLTVV.

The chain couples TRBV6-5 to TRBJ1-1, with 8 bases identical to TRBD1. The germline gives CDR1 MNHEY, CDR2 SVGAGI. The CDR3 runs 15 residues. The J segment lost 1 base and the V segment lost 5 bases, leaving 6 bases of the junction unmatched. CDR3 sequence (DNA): TGTGCCAGCAGTAATCGGGGACAGGCGAACACTGAAGCTTTCTTT. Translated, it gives CASSNRGQANTEAFF.

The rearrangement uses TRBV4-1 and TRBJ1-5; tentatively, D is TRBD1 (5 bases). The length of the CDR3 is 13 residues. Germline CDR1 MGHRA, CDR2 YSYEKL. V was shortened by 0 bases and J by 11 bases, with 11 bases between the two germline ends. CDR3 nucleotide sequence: TGCGCCAGCAGCCAAGAAGGGTGGGGGGCCCAGCATTTT. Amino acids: CASSQEGWGAQHF.

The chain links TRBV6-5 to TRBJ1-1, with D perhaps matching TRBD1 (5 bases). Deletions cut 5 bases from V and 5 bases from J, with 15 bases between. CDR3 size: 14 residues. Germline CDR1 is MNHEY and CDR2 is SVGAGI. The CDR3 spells CASSVGTGGTEAFF. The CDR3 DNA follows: TGTGCCAGCAGTGTTGGGACGGGGGGGACTGAAGCTTTCTTT.

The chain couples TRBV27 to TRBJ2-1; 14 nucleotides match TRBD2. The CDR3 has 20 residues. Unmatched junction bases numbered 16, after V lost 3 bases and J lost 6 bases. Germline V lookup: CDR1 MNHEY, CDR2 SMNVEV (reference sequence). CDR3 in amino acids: CASSFPSHNTTSGRANEQFF. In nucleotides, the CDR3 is TGTGCCAGCAGTTTCCCATCCCACAATACGACTAGCGGGAGGGCCAATGAGCAGTTCTTC.

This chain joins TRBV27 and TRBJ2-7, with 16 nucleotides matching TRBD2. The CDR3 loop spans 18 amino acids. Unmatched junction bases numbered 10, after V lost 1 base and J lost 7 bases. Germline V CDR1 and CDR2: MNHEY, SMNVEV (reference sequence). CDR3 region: CASSLYPGLAGGPGEQYF. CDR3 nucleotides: TGTGCCAGCAGTTTATACCCGGGACTAGCGGGAGGGCCTGGTGAGCAGTACTTC.

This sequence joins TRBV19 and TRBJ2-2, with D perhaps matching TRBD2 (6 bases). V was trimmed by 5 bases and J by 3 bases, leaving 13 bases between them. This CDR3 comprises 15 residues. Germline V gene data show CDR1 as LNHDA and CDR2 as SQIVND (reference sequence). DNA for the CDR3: TGTGCCAGTAGTCCCCGGGGAGGTTACACCGGGGAGCTGTTTTTT. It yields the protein CASSPRGGYTGELFF. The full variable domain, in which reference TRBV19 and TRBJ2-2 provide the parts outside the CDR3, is DGGITQSPKYLFRKEGQNVTLSCEQNLNHDAMYWYRQDPGQGLRLIYYSQIVNDFQKGDIAEGYSVSREKKESFPLTVTSAQKNPTAFYLCASSPRGGYTGELFFGEGSRLTVL.

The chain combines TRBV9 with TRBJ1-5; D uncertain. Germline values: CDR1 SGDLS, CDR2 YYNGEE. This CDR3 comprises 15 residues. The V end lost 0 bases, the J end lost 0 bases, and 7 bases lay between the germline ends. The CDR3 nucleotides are TGTGCCAGCAGCGTAGATAGTTATAGCAATCAGCCCCAGCATTTT. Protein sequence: CASSVDSYSNQPQHF.

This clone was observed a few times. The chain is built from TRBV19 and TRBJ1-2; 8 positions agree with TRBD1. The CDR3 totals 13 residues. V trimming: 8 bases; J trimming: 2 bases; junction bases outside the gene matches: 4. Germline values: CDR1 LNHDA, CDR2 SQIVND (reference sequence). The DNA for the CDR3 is TGTGCCAGTGGAGGACAGGGAAACTATGGCTACACCTTC. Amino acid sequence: CASGGQGNYGYTF.

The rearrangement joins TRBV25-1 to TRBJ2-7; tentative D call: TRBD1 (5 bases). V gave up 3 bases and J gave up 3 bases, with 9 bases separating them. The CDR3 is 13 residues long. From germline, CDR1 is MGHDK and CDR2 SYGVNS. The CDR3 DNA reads TGTGCCAGCAGTGACCTCGACAGCTACGAGCAGTACTTC. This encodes CASSDLDSYEQYF.

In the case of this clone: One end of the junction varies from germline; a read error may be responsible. CDR3 nucleotide sequence: TGTGCTAGCAGCCCGAACTTAGCTTCTGGCACAGATACGCAGTATTTT. Its translation is CASSPNLASGTDTQYF. This chain joins TRBV7-7 and TRBJ2-3; D is undetermined. The CDR3 runs 16 residues. Germline assignment: CDR1 SSHAT and CDR2 FNYEAQ (reference sequence). Filled out from reference TRBV7-7 and TRBJ2-3, the complete variable domain reads GAGVSQSPRYKVTKRGQDVTLRCDPISSHATLYWYQQALGQGPEFLTYFNYEAQPDKSGLPSDRFSAERPEGSISTLTIQRTEQRDSAMYRCASSPNLASGTDTQYFGPGTRLTVL.

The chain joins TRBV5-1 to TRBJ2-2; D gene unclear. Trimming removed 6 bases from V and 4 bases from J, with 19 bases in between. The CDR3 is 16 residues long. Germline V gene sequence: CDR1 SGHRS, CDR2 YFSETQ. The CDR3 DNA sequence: TGCGCCAGCAAAAGGACGATCCGGGCGGCCACCGGGGAGCTGTTTTTT. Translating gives CASKRTIRAATGELFF. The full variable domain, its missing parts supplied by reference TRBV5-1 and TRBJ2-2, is KAGVTQTPRYLIKTRGQQVTLSCSPISGHRSVSWYQQTPGQGLQFLFEYFSETQRNKGNFPGRFSGRQFSNSRSEMNVSTLELGDSALYLCASKRTIRAATGELFFGEGSRLTVL.

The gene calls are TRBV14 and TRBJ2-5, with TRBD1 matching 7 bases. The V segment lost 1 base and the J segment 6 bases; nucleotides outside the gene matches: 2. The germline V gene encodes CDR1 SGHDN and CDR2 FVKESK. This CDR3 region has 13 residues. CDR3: CASSQVQGKTQYF. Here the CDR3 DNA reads TGTGCCAGCAGCCAAGTACAGGGGAAGACCCAGTACTTC.

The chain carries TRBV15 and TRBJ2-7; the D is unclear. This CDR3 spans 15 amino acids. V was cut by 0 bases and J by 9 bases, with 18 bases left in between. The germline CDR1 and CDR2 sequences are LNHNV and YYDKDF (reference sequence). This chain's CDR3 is CATSRERALLTGQYF. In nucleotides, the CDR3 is TGTGCCACCAGCAGAGAACGGGCCTTACTCACCGGGCAGTACTTC.

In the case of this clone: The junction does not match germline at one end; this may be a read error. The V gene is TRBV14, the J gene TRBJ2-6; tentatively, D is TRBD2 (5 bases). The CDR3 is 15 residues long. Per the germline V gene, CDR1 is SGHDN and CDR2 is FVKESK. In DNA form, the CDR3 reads TGTGCCAGCAGTCAAGCGGCGGCTGGGGCCAACGTCCTGACTTTC. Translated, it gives CASSQAAAGANVLTF.

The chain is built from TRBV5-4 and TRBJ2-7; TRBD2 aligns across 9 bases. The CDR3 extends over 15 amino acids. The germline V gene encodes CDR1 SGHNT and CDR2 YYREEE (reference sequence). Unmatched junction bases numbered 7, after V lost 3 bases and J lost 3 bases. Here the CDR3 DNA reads TGTGCCAGCAGCTCCCCGGGACTAGCACGCTACGAGCAGTACTTC. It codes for CASSSPGLARYEQYF. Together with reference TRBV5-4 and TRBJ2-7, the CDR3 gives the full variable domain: ETGVTQSPTHLIKTRGQQVTLRCSSQSGHNTVSWYQQALGQGPQFIFQYYREEENGRGNFPPRFSGLQFPNYSSELNVNALELDDSALYLCASSSPGLARYEQYFGPGTRLTVT.

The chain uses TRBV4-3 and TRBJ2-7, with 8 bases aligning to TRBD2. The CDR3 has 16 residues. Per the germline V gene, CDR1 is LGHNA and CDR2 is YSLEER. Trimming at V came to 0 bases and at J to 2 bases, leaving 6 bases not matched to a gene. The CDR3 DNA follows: TGCGCCAGCAGCCAAGAATATGATAGCGGGACCTACGAGCAGTACTTC. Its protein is CASSQEYDSGTYEQYF.

The DNA of the CDR3 is TGTGCCAGCTCTCGAGACAGCGCAGATAATGAAAAACTGTTTTTT. It specifies CASSRDSADNEKLFF. V is TRBV18 and J is TRBJ1-4, with D maybe TRBD1 (5 bases). This CDR3 is built from 15 residues. Between the trimmed V and J ends, which lost 6 bases and 4 bases, there was a span of 15 bases. The germline V gene has CDR1 KGHSH and CDR2 LQKENI.

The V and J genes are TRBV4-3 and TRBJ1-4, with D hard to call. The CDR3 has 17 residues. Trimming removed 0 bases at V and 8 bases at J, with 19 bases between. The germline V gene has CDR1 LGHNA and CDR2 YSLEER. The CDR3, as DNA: TGCGCCAGCAGCCAAGATCGGGCCGGACGACAAGGCGAAAAACTGTTTTTT. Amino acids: CASSQDRAGRQGEKLFF.

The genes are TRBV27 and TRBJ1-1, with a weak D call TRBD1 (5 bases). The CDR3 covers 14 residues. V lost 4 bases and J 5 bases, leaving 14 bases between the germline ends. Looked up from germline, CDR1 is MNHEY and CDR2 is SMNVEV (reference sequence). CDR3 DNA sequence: TGTGCCAGCAGTTACCGGGGACTGGGGACTGAAGCTTTCTTT. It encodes CASSYRGLGTEAFF.

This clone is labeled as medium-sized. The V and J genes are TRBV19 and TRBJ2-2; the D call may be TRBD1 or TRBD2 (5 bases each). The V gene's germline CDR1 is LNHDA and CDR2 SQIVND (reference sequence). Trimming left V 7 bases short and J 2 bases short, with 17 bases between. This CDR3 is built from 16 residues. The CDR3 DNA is TGTGCCAGTACCCCGGGACGAATCAAAAACACCGGGGAGCTGTTTTTT. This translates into CASTPGRIKNTGELFF.

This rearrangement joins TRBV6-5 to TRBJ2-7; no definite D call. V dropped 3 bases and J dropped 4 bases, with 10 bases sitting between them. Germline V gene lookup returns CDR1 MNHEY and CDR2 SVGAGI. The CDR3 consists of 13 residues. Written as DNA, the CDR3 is TGTGCCAGCAGTTATTTAGGGTTGTACGAGCAGTACTTC. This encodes CASSYLGLYEQYF.

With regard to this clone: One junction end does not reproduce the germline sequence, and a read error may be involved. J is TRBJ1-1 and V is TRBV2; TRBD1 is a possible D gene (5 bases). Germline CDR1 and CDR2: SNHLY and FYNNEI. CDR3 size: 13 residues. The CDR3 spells CASSPLGARTWCW. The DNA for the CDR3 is TGTGCCAGCAGTCCCCTCGGGGCCCGGACTTGGTGTTGG.

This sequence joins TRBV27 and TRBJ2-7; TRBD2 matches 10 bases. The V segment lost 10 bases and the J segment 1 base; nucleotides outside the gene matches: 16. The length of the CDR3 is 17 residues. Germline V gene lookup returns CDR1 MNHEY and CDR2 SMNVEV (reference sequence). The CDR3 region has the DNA TGTGCCACCATGGGGGGAACTAGCGGGATGAGGTCCTACGAGCAGTACTTC. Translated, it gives CATMGGTSGMRSYEQYF.

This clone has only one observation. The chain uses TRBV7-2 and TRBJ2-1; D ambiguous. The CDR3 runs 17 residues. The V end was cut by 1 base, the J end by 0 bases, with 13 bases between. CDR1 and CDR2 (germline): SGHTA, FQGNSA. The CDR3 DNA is TGTGCCAGCAGCTTAGGGCCGGCCGTCATCTCCTACAATGAGCAGTTCTTC. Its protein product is CASSLGPAVISYNEQFF.

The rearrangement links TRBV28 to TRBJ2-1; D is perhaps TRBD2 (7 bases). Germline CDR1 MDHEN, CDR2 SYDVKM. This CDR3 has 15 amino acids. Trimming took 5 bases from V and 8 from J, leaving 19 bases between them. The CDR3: CASSLQGGEYDEQFF. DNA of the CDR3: TGTGCCAGCAGTCTACAGGGAGGGGAATACGATGAGCAGTTCTTC.

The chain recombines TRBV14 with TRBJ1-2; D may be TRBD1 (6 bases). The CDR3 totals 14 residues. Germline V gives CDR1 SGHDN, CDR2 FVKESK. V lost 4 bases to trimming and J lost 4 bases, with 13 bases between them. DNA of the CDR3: TGTGCCAGCAGCCCGAGGGAGACAGGCTATGGCTACACCTTC. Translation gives CASSPRETGYGYTF.

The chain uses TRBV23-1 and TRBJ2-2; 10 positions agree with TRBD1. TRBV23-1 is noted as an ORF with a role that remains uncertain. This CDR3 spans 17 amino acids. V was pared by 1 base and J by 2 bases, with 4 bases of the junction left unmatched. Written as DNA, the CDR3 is TGCGCCAGCAGTCAATTCGACAGGGGGCTCAACACCGGGGAGCTGTTTTTT. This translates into CASSQFDRGLNTGELFF.

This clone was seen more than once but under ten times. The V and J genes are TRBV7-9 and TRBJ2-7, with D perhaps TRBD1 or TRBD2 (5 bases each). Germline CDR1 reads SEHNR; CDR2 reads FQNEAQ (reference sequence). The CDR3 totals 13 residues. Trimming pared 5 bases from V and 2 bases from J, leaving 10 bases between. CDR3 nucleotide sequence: TGTGCCAGCAGCCTGTGGGGGACCTACGAGCAGTACTTC. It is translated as CASSLWGTYEQYF.

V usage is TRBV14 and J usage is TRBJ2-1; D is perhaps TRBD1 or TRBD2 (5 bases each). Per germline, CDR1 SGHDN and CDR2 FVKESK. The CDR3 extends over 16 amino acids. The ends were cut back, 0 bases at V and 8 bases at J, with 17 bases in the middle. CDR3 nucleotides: TGTGCCAGCAGCCAAGAGGGGCTAGCCGTAACCGATGAGCAGTTCTTC. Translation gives CASSQEGLAVTDEQFF.

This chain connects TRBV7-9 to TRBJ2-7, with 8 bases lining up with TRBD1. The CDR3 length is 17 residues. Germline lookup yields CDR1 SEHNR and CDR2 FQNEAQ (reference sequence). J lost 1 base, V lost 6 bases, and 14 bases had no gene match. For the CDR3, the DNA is TGTGCCAGCAGTTCGACACGAGACAGGGGTCCATCCTACGAGCAGTACTTC. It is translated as CASSSTRDRGPSYEQYF.